This T cell receptor (beta chain) was documented in a study of T cell responses to AZD1222 COVID-19 vaccine. For the study at large: Investigators merged groups given second doses at roughly 4 or roughly 12 weeks.

Sequenced by immunoSEQ multiplex PCR; TCRdb stores in-frame clones only, minus some. The sample holds 150,000 or so clones, 70% to 90% seen once. A remark on this clone: Antigen: not known.

The CDR3 is 13 residues long. V dropped 3 bases and J dropped 1 base, with 5 bases sitting between them. Germline loops: CDR1 SGHTA, CDR2 FQGNSA. Study results and caveats: Just a handful of AZD1222 recipients tested seropositive at baseline. Spike-specific TCR breadth and depth both grew after two AZD1222 doses. Spike-wide vaccine-associated CD4 TCRs dominated at 160-218 and 743-854.

This TCR was sampled from an adult in good health. The specimen was peripheral blood, collected on day 0 of AZD1222 vaccination. The chain has TRBV7-2 and TRBJ2-3; the D is unclear. The CDR3 sequence: CASSFERTDTQYF. CDR3 nucleotide sequence: TGTGCCAGCAGCTTTGAACGCACAGATACGCAGTATTTT.